This is a list of T cell receptor beta chains from one sample in a study of immune evolution from preneoplasia to lung adenocarcinoma. Libraries were prepared by immunoSEQ multiplex PCR; TCRdb keeps only in-frame clonotypes and omits some of them. The sample carries some 16,000 clones, 86% recorded once. What was sequenced was FFPE invasive lung adenocarcinoma tissue. These receptors all stem from a person aged 70 to 85 with invasive lung adenocarcinoma. Both conserved end residues are part of each CDR3. Fields, in order: V gene, CDR3 protein.

TRBV4-1,CASSPGPFQEPSYEQYF
TRBV5-6,CASSFPGGMNTGELFF
TRBV2,CASSELIGHTDTQYF
TRBV27,CASSGIMNTEAFF
TRBV5-1,CASSLGLAGVNEQFF
TRBV2,CASRIRKGGDEQFF
TRBV7-6,CASSSRDRDPGEQFF
TRBV5-8,CASSLAYHREPNTEAFF
TRBV5-8,CASSFGRGYEFGQPQHF
TRBV11-2,CASSPRAANGANVLTF
TRBV14,CASSQGLLYEQYF
TRBV7-3,CASSLTGRGAYEQYF
TRBV7-9,CASSPQGNGYTF
TRBV2,CASGTVNTF
TRBV6-1,CASGGQGYEQYF
TRBV30,CAWSVAGGLSYEQYF
TRBV2,CASSESTGRKTQYF
TRBV4-2,CASSQDNPSGAQETQYF
TRBV5-8,CASSSRDRVFFGYTF
TRBV19,CASSIPGQGARQPQHF
TRBV5-4,CASSWGGSGGETQYF
TRBV6-1,CASSDRTGVYGYTF
TRBV2,CASSEQGNYGYTF
TRBV19,CASRGQNTEAFF
TRBV7-9,CASSRLFGTYNEQFF
TRBV10-3,CATLTGDEWNYGYTF